A selection of T cell receptor beta chains follows, all from one sample in a study of STAT5B mutations in CD4+ large granular lymphocyte leukemia. TCRdb's copy holds only in-frame clones and misses some; the assay was immunoSEQ multiplex PCR. Found here are tens of thousands of clones, about 86% of them singletons; the top ten hold about 3%. Sequenced material: CD4+ T cells from blood buffy coats. Every receptor here comes from a human donor in good health. Both conserved end residues are part of each CDR3. Fields, in order: V gene, D gene, J gene, CDR3 length, clone size, CDR3 protein, CDR3 DNA. D genes are given only for firm matches. Clone sizes are given selectively: once, few, many, or a class where the clone is expanded.

V: TRBV25-1
D: TRBD2
J: TRBJ2-5
length: 16
size: -
CDR3: CASSVWASGIEETQYF
DNA: TGTGCCAGCAGTGTTTGGGCTAGCGGAATTGAAGAGACCCAGTACTTC

V: TRBV6-5
D: -
J: TRBJ2-7
length: 15
size: -
CDR3: CASSLGSISTYEQYF
DNA: TGTGCCAGCAGTTTAGGATCCATAAGTACCTACGAGCAGTACTTC

V: TRBV30
D: -
J: TRBJ2-1
length: 14
size: -
CDR3: CAWDTRSHYNEQFF
DNA: TGTGCCTGGGATACCAGGTCCCACTACAATGAGCAGTTCTTC

V: TRBV5-1
D: TRBD2
J: TRBJ2-1
length: 16
size: -
CDR3: CASSSLAGYSYNEQFF
DNA: TGCGCCAGCAGCTCCCTAGCGGGATACTCCTACAATGAGCAGTTCTTC

V: TRBV6-6
D: TRBD1
J: TRBJ2-1
length: 15
size: -
CDR3: CASIRGTGSYNEQFF
DNA: TGTGCCAGCATCAGGGGGACAGGGTCGTACAATGAGCAGTTCTTC

V: TRBV29-1
D: -
J: TRBJ2-1
length: 15
size: once
CDR3: CSASGGLQSYNEQFF
DNA: TGCAGCGCCTCTGGGGGACTCCAATCCTACAATGAGCAGTTCTTC

V: TRBV6-5
D: TRBD1
J: TRBJ1-1
length: 15
size: -
CDR3: CASSYRDRMNTEAFF
DNA: TGTGCCAGCAGTTACCGGGACAGAATGAACACTGAAGCTTTCTTT

V: TRBV25-1
D: -
J: TRBJ1-2
length: 12
size: few
CDR3: CASSGTRGGYTF
DNA: TGTGCCAGCAGCGGGACTCGCGGGGGCTACACCTTC

V: TRBV4-1
D: TRBD1
J: TRBJ2-3
length: 17
size: -
CDR3: CASSRPGTGEATDTQYF
DNA: TGCGCCAGCAGCCGACCCGGGACAGGTGAGGCCACAGATACGCAGTATTTT

V: TRBV2
D: -
J: TRBJ2-7
length: 13
size: -
CDR3: CASNFGGSSEQYF
DNA: TGTGCCAGCAATTTCGGGGGTTCGAGCGAGCAGTACTTC

V: TRBV4-1
D: TRBD1
J: TRBJ2-7
length: 13
size: -
CDR3: CASSQDRDGEQYF
DNA: TGCGCCAGCAGCCAGGACAGGGACGGCGAGCAGTACTTC

V: TRBV5-6
D: TRBD1
J: TRBJ1-1
length: 15
size: medium-sized
CDR3: CASSFGDRESSKAFF
DNA: TGTGCCAGCAGCTTCGGGGACAGGGAGAGTTCCAAAGCTTTCTTT

V: TRBV5-4
D: -
J: TRBJ2-3
length: 15
size: -
CDR3: CASSFPGSSTDTQYF
DNA: TGTGCCAGCAGCTTCCCAGGTTCTAGCACAGATACGCAGTATTTT

V: TRBV11-2
D: -
J: TRBJ1-3
length: 14
size: once
CDR3: CASSSPNSRNTIYF
DNA: TGTGCCAGCAGCTCACCGAACTCGAGAAACACCATATATTTT

V: TRBV16
D: -
J: TRBJ1-2
length: 13
size: few
CDR3: CASSQLEELGYTF
DNA: TGTGCCAGCAGCCAATTAGAAGAACTTGGCTACACCTTC

V: TRBV6-1
D: TRBD2
J: TRBJ2-7
length: 15
size: -
CDR3: CASSIGTSSTYEQYF
DNA: TGTGCCAGCAGTATCGGGACTAGCTCAACTTACGAGCAGTACTTC

V: TRBV15
D: TRBD2
J: TRBJ2-1
length: 17
size: -
CDR3: CATSGGGLAGDIGEQFF
DNA: TGTGCCACCAGCGGGGGGGGACTAGCGGGAGATATCGGTGAGCAGTTCTTC

V: TRBV27
D: TRBD1
J: TRBJ2-1
length: 16
size: -
CDR3: CASSLYGQGPYNEQFF
DNA: TGTGCCAGCAGTTTGTACGGACAGGGGCCCTACAATGAGCAGTTCTTC

V: TRBV11-2
D: -
J: TRBJ2-7
length: 11
size: -
CDR3: CASSGQLEQYF
DNA: TGTGCCAGCAGCGGACAGCTCGAGCAGTACTTC

V: TRBV7-3
D: TRBD2
J: TRBJ2-1
length: 15
size: -
CDR3: CASSPTSGSLNEQFF
DNA: TGTGCCAGCAGCCCCACTAGCGGGAGTTTGAATGAGCAGTTCTTC

V: TRBV2
D: -
J: TRBJ2-7
length: 14
size: -
CDR3: CASSERGRTYEQYF
DNA: TGTGCCAGCAGTGAACGGGGAAGGACCTACGAGCAGTACTTC

V: TRBV5-1
D: -
J: TRBJ2-7
length: 15
size: -
CDR3: CASSTGTALSYEQYF
DNA: TGCGCCAGCAGCACCGGAACGGCCCTCTCCTACGAGCAGTACTTC

V: TRBV11-1
D: TRBD2
J: TRBJ2-5
length: 15
size: -
CDR3: CASSSGTSGRKTQYF
DNA: TGTGCCAGCAGCTCCGGGACTAGCGGGAGAAAGACCCAGTACTTC

V: TRBV5-1
D: TRBD1
J: TRBJ1-1
length: 15
size: -
CDR3: CASSWAGTGAAEAFF
DNA: TGCGCCAGCAGCTGGGCCGGGACAGGAGCGGCGGAAGCTTTCTTT

V: TRBV2
D: -
J: TRBJ1-5
length: 16
size: -
CDR3: CASTVGGTNRNQPQHF
DNA: TGTGCCAGCACCGTGGGTGGGACGAATCGGAATCAGCCCCAGCATTTT

V: TRBV7-2
D: TRBD2
J: TRBJ2-1
length: 16
size: -
CDR3: CASSLEAGTSYNEQFF
DNA: TGTGCCAGCAGCTTAGAAGCGGGGACCTCTTACAATGAGCAGTTCTTC

V: TRBV30
D: TRBD2
J: TRBJ2-1
length: 15
size: -
CDR3: CAWSVGRALDNEQFF
DNA: TGTGCCTGGAGTGTCGGGAGGGCCCTAGACAATGAGCAGTTCTTC

V: TRBV6-5
D: -
J: TRBJ1-1
length: 12
size: -
CDR3: CASSLGSGEAFF
DNA: TGTGCCAGCAGTCTCGGGTCCGGTGAAGCTTTCTTT

V: TRBV7-8
D: TRBD1
J: TRBJ2-7
length: 14
size: -
CDR3: CASSRTGESYEQYF
DNA: TGTGCCAGCAGCCGGACAGGGGAGAGCTACGAGCAGTACTTC

V: TRBV4-1
D: -
J: TRBJ2-6
length: 18
size: once
CDR3: CASSQEPASYSGANVLTF
DNA: TGCGCCAGCAGCCAGGAACCGGCCAGTTACTCTGGGGCCAACGTCCTGACTTTC

V: TRBV18
D: -
J: TRBJ2-2
length: 14
size: -
CDR3: CASSPPSNTGELFF
DNA: TGTGCCAGCTCACCTCCTTCAAACACCGGGGAGCTGTTTTTT

V: TRBV27
D: TRBD1
J: TRBJ1-2
length: 14
size: -
CDR3: CASSSRGTVYGYTF
DNA: TGTGCCAGCAGTTCTCGGGGGACAGTCTATGGCTACACCTTC

V: TRBV28
D: -
J: TRBJ1-3
length: 15
size: medium-sized
CDR3: CASSPTGTWGNTIYF
DNA: TGTGCCAGCAGTCCAACCGGGACGTGGGGAAACACCATATATTTT

V: TRBV29-1
D: TRBD1
J: TRBJ1-2
length: 12
size: -
CDR3: CSSGDRGYGYTF
DNA: TGCAGCTCTGGGGACAGGGGCTATGGCTACACCTTC

V: TRBV11-2
D: -
J: TRBJ2-7
length: 15
size: -
CDR3: CASSLDRGSFYEQYF
DNA: TGTGCCAGCAGCTTAGACCGTGGTTCTTTCTACGAGCAGTACTTC

V: TRBV10-1
D: -
J: TRBJ1-1
length: 13
size: -
CDR3: CASSDQVNTEAFF
DNA: TGCGCCAGCAGTGATCAAGTTAACACTGAAGCTTTCTTT

V: TRBV30
D: -
J: TRBJ2-5
length: 14
size: -
CDR3: CALASGQAQETQYF
DNA: TGTGCCCTTGCAAGTGGGCAGGCCCAAGAGACCCAGTACTTC

V: TRBV5-1
D: TRBD1
J: TRBJ2-7
length: 13
size: -
CDR3: CASSRDRNYEQYF
DNA: TGCGCCAGCAGTCGGGACAGGAACTACGAGCAGTACTTC

V: TRBV27
D: -
J: TRBJ2-3
length: 14
size: -
CDR3: CASKVAASTDTQYF
DNA: TGTGCCAGCAAGGTAGCGGCGAGCACAGATACGCAGTATTTT

V: TRBV7-2
D: -
J: TRBJ2-7
length: 11
size: few
CDR3: CAPLGPFEQYF
DNA: TGTGCCCCACTTGGGCCCTTCGAGCAGTACTTC

V: TRBV5-4
D: TRBD2
J: TRBJ2-7
length: 15
size: -
CDR3: CASSLDRTSVHEQYF
DNA: TGTGCCAGCAGCTTGGATCGGACTAGCGTCCACGAGCAGTACTTC

V: TRBV2
D: -
J: TRBJ2-1
length: 13
size: -
CDR3: CASKLEAYNEQFF
DNA: TGTGCCAGCAAGCTCGAAGCCTACAATGAGCAGTTCTTC

V: TRBV27
D: TRBD1
J: TRBJ1-2
length: 12
size: medium-sized
CDR3: CASSRTGDGYTF
DNA: TGTGCCAGCAGCCGGACAGGGGATGGCTACACCTTC

V: TRBV7-9
D: -
J: TRBJ2-5
length: 15
size: -
CDR3: CASSLGAGVQETQYF
DNA: TGTGCCAGCAGCTTGGGGGCGGGGGTTCAAGAGACCCAGTACTTC

V: TRBV6-1
D: -
J: TRBJ2-1
length: 14
size: -
CDR3: CPTSSRGWGNEQFF
DNA: TGTCCTACCTCGTCACGGGGATGGGGCAATGAGCAGTTCTTC

V: TRBV2
D: TRBD1
J: TRBJ1-3
length: 15
size: -
CDR3: CASSVATGGRNTIYF
DNA: TGTGCCAGCAGTGTGGCGACAGGGGGCAGAAACACCATATATTTT

V: TRBV5-4
D: -
J: TRBJ1-2
length: 15
size: few
CDR3: CASSLDAARRYGYTF
DNA: TGTGCCAGCAGCTTGGACGCGGCAAGGCGCTATGGCTACACCTTC

V: TRBV5-1
D: TRBD1
J: TRBJ1-2
length: 15
size: -
CDR3: CASSLEQQGTYGYTF
DNA: TGCGCCAGCAGCTTGGAACAACAGGGGACCTATGGCTACACCTTC

V: TRBV2
D: TRBD2
J: TRBJ2-2
length: 16
size: -
CDR3: CASRLAGGTNTGELFF
DNA: TGTGCCAGCAGGCTAGCGGGAGGCACGAACACCGGGGAGCTGTTTTTT

V: TRBV5-4
D: TRBD1
J: TRBJ1-2
length: 16
size: -
CDR3: CASYIQYRGYDYGYTF
DNA: TGTGCCAGCTATATTCAATACAGGGGGTATGACTATGGCTACACCTTC

V: TRBV10-3
D: TRBD2
J: TRBJ2-3
length: 18
size: -
CDR3: CAISAGLAGGRSTDTQYF
DNA: TGTGCCATCAGTGCCGGACTAGCGGGAGGGCGTAGCACAGATACGCAGTATTTT

V: TRBV30
D: -
J: TRBJ1-6
length: 14
size: -
CDR3: CAWSVSGYNSPLHF
DNA: TGTGCCTGGAGTGTATCCGGGTATAATTCACCCCTCCACTTT

V: TRBV6-1
D: TRBD1
J: TRBJ1-5
length: 13
size: -
CDR3: CASSTTGDQPQHF
DNA: TGTGCCAGCAGTACGACAGGGGATCAGCCCCAGCATTTT